These T cell receptor beta chains were read from a single sample in a study of blood T cell repertoires in COVID-19. Produced via immunoSEQ multiplex PCR; TCRdb's table is partial and in-frame only. The sample lists some 250,000 clones, about four fifths occurring once. Specimen: peripheral blood. The source of these receptors is a man aged 25-45 years who had recovered from COVID-19. Each CDR3 is given with its conserved first and last residue. A D gene is named only where the DNA matches it firmly. Clone size is not always given. Where it is, it says once, few, many or a class for expanded clones.

.	TRBV10-3	TRBD1	TRBJ1-4	TGTGCCACTCTGGACAGGGGGCTTGAAAAACTGTTTTTT	CATLDRGLEKLFF
.	TRBV7-8	TRBD1	TRBJ2-5	TGTGCCAGCAGCCTCGGGACAGCAAATCAAGAGACCCAGTACTTC	CASSLGTANQETQYF
few	TRBV7-2	.	TRBJ1-1	TGTGCCAGCACCCCCTTTAGCGGGGGCCCTGAAGCTTTCTTT	CASTPFSGGPEAFF
.	TRBV4-1	TRBD2	TRBJ2-5	TGCGCCAGCAGCCAAGATGCCCAGCGGGGGGGCCTGTACCAAGAGACCCAGTACTTC	CASSQDAQRGGLYQETQYF
.	TRBV18	TRBD2	TRBJ2-1	TGTGCCAGCTCACCCGGGACTATCCTTGAGCAGTTCTTC	CASSPGTILEQFF
.	TRBV4-1	.	TRBJ2-7	TGCGCCAGCAGCCAAGAGTACTCCTACGAGCAGTACTTC	CASSQEYSYEQYF
few	TRBV5-4	TRBD1	TRBJ1-2	TGTGCCAGCAGTTTAACCGGGACAGGGGGTGGCTACACCTTC	CASSLTGTGGGYTF
.	TRBV10-3	.	TRBJ1-5	TGTGCCATCAGTGGGACAGGCAATCAGCCCCAGCATTTT	CAISGTGNQPQHF
few	TRBV24-1	.	TRBJ2-1	TGTGCCACCAGTAGCGGCTCCTACAATGAGCAGTTCTTC	CATSSGSYNEQFF
.	TRBV3-1/TRBV3-2	.	TRBJ2-3	TGTGCCAGCAGCCAACTACGCACAGATACGCAGTATTTT	CASSQLRTDTQYF
.	TRBV19	TRBD1	TRBJ2-3	TGTGCCAGTAGTATAGAGGGACAGGTTCGTACGCAGTATTTT	CASSIEGQVRTQYF
.	TRBV6-2/TRBV6-3	.	TRBJ2-3	TGTGCCAGCAGTTATTTAAGTCCGGGTAGCACAGATACGCAGTATTTT	CASSYLSPGSTDTQYF
.	TRBV7-2	.	TRBJ2-3	TGTGCCAGCAGTCGGTCGGGTCGCACAGATACGCAGTATTTT	CASSRSGRTDTQYF
.	TRBV20-1	TRBD2	TRBJ2-3	TGCAGTGCTAGTGCGTTGCGCGGGGGGAGCACAGATACGCAGTATTTT	CSASALRGGSTDTQYF
.	TRBV6-6	.	TRBJ1-2	TGTGCCAGCGGACCCTCCCCGGAGGGGGGCTACACCTTC	CASGPSPEGGYTF
.	TRBV25-1	.	TRBJ1-4	TGTGCCAGCAGTGTACTTAACAGTGCAACTAATGAAAAACTGTTTTTT	CASSVLNSATNEKLFF
.	TRBV14	.	TRBJ1-2	TGTGCCAGCAGCCAAGAAGGTCCTCACCCGGGGTATGGCTACACCTTC	CASSQEGPHPGYGYTF
.	TRBV5-4	.	TRBJ2-2	TGTGCCAGCAGCTTCTACGCCGGGGACACCGGGGAGCTGTTTTTT	CASSFYAGDTGELFF
once	TRBV28	TRBD2	TRBJ2-6	TGTGCCAGCAGTGAACTAGCGGGGGGGCTTCCTGGGGCCAACGTCCTGACTTTC	CASSELAGGLPGANVLTF
.	TRBV9	TRBD2	TRBJ2-3	TGTGCCAGCAGCGTAGAGGGTAGCGGGGGTTCTAGCACAGATACGCAGTATTTT	CASSVEGSGGSSTDTQYF
few	TRBV3-1/TRBV3-2	.	TRBJ2-2	TGTGCCAGCAGCCAAGATATCCAGGGCACCGGGGAGCTGTTTTTT	CASSQDIQGTGELFF
.	TRBV12-3/TRBV12-4	.	TRBJ1-1	TGTGCCAGCAGTTCCGGGGGGAGCACTGAAGCTTTCTTT	CASSSGGSTEAFF
.	TRBV7-2	TRBD1	TRBJ1-4	TGTGCCAGCAGCCGGAAGGGACAGGGTGGGGAAAAACTGTTTTTT	CASSRKGQGGEKLFF
.	TRBV5-8	.	TRBJ2-5	TGTGCCAGCAGCTTGGCCGTTGATAGCGGAGCCCAAGAGACCCAGTACTTC	CASSLAVDSGAQETQYF
.	TRBV28	TRBD1	TRBJ1-6	TGTGCCAGCAGTGTGGGACAGGGAGTCAATTCACCCCTCCACTTT	CASSVGQGVNSPLHF
.	TRBV2	.	TRBJ2-5	TGTGCCAGCAGTCCGGGGCAGGGAGGCGAGACCCAGTACTTC	CASSPGQGGETQYF
.	TRBV7-9	TRBD1	TRBJ1-2	TGTGCCAGCAGCCTACACCCGGGACAGTTGTACTATGGCTACACCTTC	CASSLHPGQLYYGYTF
.	TRBV18	.	TRBJ1-1	TGTGCCAGCTCACCGTCTCAGGGGAACACTGAAGCTTTCTTT	CASSPSQGNTEAFF
.	TRBV5-4	.	TRBJ2-1	TGTGCCAGCAGCTTGGCCGCGGCAGGGCTTGGGCATGAGCAGTTCTTC	CASSLAAAGLGHEQFF
.	TRBV10-1	TRBD1	TRBJ1-2	TGCGCCAGCAGTGAGTCACAGGGGTATGGCTACACCTTC	CASSESQGYGYTF
.	TRBV6-4	.	TRBJ1-2	TGTGCCAGCACAGGCGTCTACACCTTC	CASTGVYTF
.	TRBV6-5	TRBD1	TRBJ1-4	TGTGCCAGCAGTTGGGACAGGCGGGGTGAAAAACTGTTTTTT	CASSWDRRGEKLFF
.	TRBV27	.	TRBJ2-2	.	CASSSSRVGGELFF
few	TRBV4-1	TRBD2	TRBJ2-5	TGCGCCAGCAACGACAACCGGGGGGGCAGGGAGACCCAGTACTTC	CASNDNRGGRETQYF
.	TRBV3-1/TRBV3-2	TRBD1	TRBJ1-2	TGTGCCAGCAGCCAACCAACAGGGGGCTATGGCTACACCTTC	CASSQPTGGYGYTF
.	TRBV7-9	.	TRBJ1-1	TGTGCCAGCAGCTCATCGAAACTCGATCGGGGAGCTTTCTTT	CASSSSKLDRGAFF
.	TRBV7-9	.	TRBJ1-5	TGTGCCAGCAGCTTAGAGGGGGATCAGCCCCAGCATTTT	CASSLEGDQPQHF
.	TRBV2	TRBD1	TRBJ1-1	TGTGCCAGCAGGGGAGACCTCGGGACAGGAATTACTTTCTTT	CASRGDLGTGITFF
.	TRBV7-2	.	TRBJ1-2	TGTGCCAGCAGCTACAGGGCCTCTAACTATGGCTACACCTTC	CASSYRASNYGYTF
few	TRBV14	.	TRBJ1-1	TGTGCCAGCAGCCAAGATTGGAGTGAAGCTTTCTTT	CASSQDWSEAFF
.	TRBV7-3	.	TRBJ1-6	TGTGCCAGCAGCGCGGTGGCAGGGCCCTCACCCCTCCACTTT	CASSAVAGPSPLHF
.	TRBV6-5	.	TRBJ1-2	TGTGCCAGCAGTTCAGGGCTGTGGGGCTACACCTTC	CASSSGLWGYTF
.	TRBV12-1	.	TRBJ2-7	TGTGCCAGCAGCTCCCTAGCGGGGGCCTACGAGCAGTACTTC	CASSSLAGAYEQYF
.	TRBV25-1	TRBD1	TRBJ2-5	TGTGCCAGCAGTGAACCTGAGGGGGCGGTGGCACGGGAGACCCAGTACTTC	CASSEPEGAVARETQYF
.	TRBV5-1	TRBD1	TRBJ1-2	TGCGCCAGCAGCCGGACAGGGGGCGTCGATGGCTACACCTTC	CASSRTGGVDGYTF
.	TRBV3-1/TRBV3-2	.	TRBJ1-1	TGTGCCAGCAGCGCCGGGGGGGCCCAAGCTTTCTTT	CASSAGGAQAFF
.	TRBV7-2	TRBD1	TRBJ2-7	TGTGCCAGCAGCTCAAGGACAGGGGATCACGAGCAGTACTTC	CASSSRTGDHEQYF
.	TRBV2	.	TRBJ1-1	TGTGCCAGCAGTGTTGGGGCTTACACTGAAGCTTTCTTT	CASSVGAYTEAFF